This TCR beta chain came from a study of response to subunit inactivated influenza vaccine. Whole-study results and caveats: Few new T cells, the authors suggested, are recruited by each seasonal influenza vaccination.

V lost 8 bases and J 3 bases, leaving 11 bases between the germline ends. The length of the CDR3 is 14 residues. Germline V lookup: CDR1 MNHNS, CDR2 SASEGT. In the case of this clonotype: Its antigen is undetermined.

MiXCR, applied by TCRdb to the RT-PCR reads, yields one record per CDR3 protein. The sample has 630,000 or so distinct CDR3 sequences; 15% to 19% are singletons. The origin of this receptor is a man over 45 who received an inactivated influenza vaccine. The gene calls are TRBV6-1 and TRBJ1-6; D remains ambiguous. Sequenced here: PBMCs from blood, sampled 11 to 12 days after vaccination. CDR3 sequence (DNA): TGTGCCAGCCGCCAAATGGTCTATAATTCACCCCTCCACTTT. Its translation: CASRQMVYNSPLHF.